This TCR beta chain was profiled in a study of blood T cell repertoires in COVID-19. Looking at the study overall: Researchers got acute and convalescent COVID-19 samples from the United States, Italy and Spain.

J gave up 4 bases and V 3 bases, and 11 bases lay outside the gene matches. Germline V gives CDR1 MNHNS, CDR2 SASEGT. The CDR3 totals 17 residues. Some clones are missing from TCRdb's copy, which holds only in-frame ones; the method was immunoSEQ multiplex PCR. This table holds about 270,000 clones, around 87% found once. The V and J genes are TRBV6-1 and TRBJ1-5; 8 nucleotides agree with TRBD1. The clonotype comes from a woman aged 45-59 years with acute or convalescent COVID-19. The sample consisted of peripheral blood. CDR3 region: CASSDRQGFFENQPQHF. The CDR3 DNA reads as TGTGCCAGCAGTGACCGACAGGGGTTTTTTGAGAATCAGCCCCAGCATTTT.